These 8 T cell receptor beta chains originate from one sample sequenced in a study of regulatory T cells in long-lasting Graves disease. The sample's time point: newly diagnosed GD, antithyroid drugs for less than 3 months. PBMC RNA was the source of the TCR library. Arm-PCR of CDR3 regions and iRepertoire HTBI primers were the basis on which TCR beta libraries were built. Each CDR3 protein is one row after TCRdb ran MiXCR on the multiplex PCR reads. The data contain hundreds of thousands of distinct CDR3 sequences, under 20% of them seen just once; the ten biggest clones take up 18%. The same data also went into a second study, on T cells in Graves' hyperthyroidism and ophthalmopathy.

This material consisted of peripheral blood mononuclear cells (PBMCs), taken at new diagnosis, from a patient treated with antithyroid drugs. These receptors originate from a woman under 40 with Graves disease.

This clonotype was observed a few times. This chain links TRBV5-4 with TRBJ2-1; D might be TRBD1 or TRBD2, each matching 6 bases. Germline loops: CDR1 SGHNT, CDR2 YYREEE (reference sequence). This CDR3 has 11 amino acids. The V and J ends lost 5 bases and 8 bases respectively, with 8 bases between them. The chain's CDR3 is CASRGGYEQFF. CDR3 DNA: TGTGCCAGCAGGGGGGGCTATGAGCAGTTCTTC.

With respect to this clonotype: This may arise from a read error, as a much more abundant clone is one base away. No conserved phenylalanine or tryptophan is present at the end of the CDR3, so a read error is the likely explanation. J is TRBJ2-3 and V is TRBV7-3; no clear D. CDR3 length equals 15 residues. Germline loops: CDR1 SGHTA, CDR2 FQGTGA. V was clipped by 1 base and J by 7 bases, with 15 bases between them. CDR3 DNA sequence: TGTGCCAGCAGCTTAAATGGTGGAGACTCATATACGCAGTATTCT. Protein sequence: CASSLNGGDSYTQYS.

V gene TRBV20-1 combines with J gene TRBJ2-7; D is perhaps TRBD1 (5 bases). CDR1 DFQATT and CDR2 SNEGSKA come from the germline V gene (reference sequence). This CDR3 is built from 12 residues. The ends were cut back, 6 bases at V and 4 bases at J, with 13 bases in the middle. CDR3 in DNA: TGCAGTGCAGATAGACAGACTTACGAGCAGTACTTC. Amino acids: CSADRQTYEQYF.

This clonotype was seen only a few times. The chain couples TRBV7-2 to TRBJ1-3, with a possible D match to TRBD1 (5 bases). The germline V and J ends were trimmed by 2 bases and 4 bases, with 15 bases remaining between them. The CDR3 runs 16 residues. The germline CDR1 and CDR2 sequences are SGHTA and FQGNSA. As DNA, the CDR3 is TGTGCCAGCAGCTTACTCGGGGGTTTGGGGGGAAACACCATATATTTT. It translates to CASSLLGGLGGNTIYF. The full variable domain, in which reference TRBV7-2 and TRBJ1-3 provide the parts outside the CDR3, is GAGVSQSPSNKVTEKGKDVELRCDPISGHTALYWYRQSLGQGLEFLIYFQGNSAPDKSGLPSDRFSAERTGGSVSTLTIQRTQQEDSAVYLCASSLLGGLGGNTIYFGEGSWLTVV.

This clonotype was counted a few times. The chain couples TRBV20-1 to TRBJ2-4; D is uncertain. The CDR3 is 12 residues long. Germline V gene data show CDR1 as DFQATT and CDR2 as SNEGSKA (reference sequence). The V gene lost 3 bases and the J gene lost 5 bases, with 8 bases spanning the gap. CDR3 residues: CSASPEENIQYF. For the CDR3, the DNA is TGCAGTGCTAGTCCAGAGGAAAACATTCAGTACTTC.

This clonotype was picked up a small number of times. The chain couples TRBV20-1 to TRBJ2-1; D gene ambiguous. V lost 6 bases to trimming and J lost 5 bases, with 8 bases between them. Per the germline V gene, CDR1 is DFQATT and CDR2 is SNEGSKA (reference sequence). The CDR3 is 11 amino acids. CDR3: CSAPINNEQFF. In nucleotides, the CDR3 is TGCAGTGCCCCTATTAACAATGAGCAGTTCTTC.

CDR3 residues: CASSPSGGIQPQHF. The CDR3 DNA reads TGTGCCAGCTCACCTTCAGGAGGGATTCAGCCCCAGCATTTT. The chain uses TRBV18 and TRBJ1-5; D not certain. CDR3 length: 14 amino acids. Germline CDR1 is KGHSH and CDR2 is LQKENI. V was shortened by 3 bases and J by 6 bases, with 12 bases between the two germline ends.

This clonotype was detected many times. The rearrangement joins TRBV2 to TRBJ2-5; 8 bases are shared with TRBD1. J gave up 5 bases and V 6 bases, and 5 bases lay outside the gene matches. Germline V gene lookup returns CDR1 SNHLY and CDR2 FYNNEI. The CDR3 spans 13 residues. The CDR3 bases are TGTGCCAGCAGAGGACAGGGAGTGGAGACCCAGTACTTC. Translated, it gives CASRGQGVETQYF.